These T cell receptor beta chains were read from a single sample in a study of blood T cells in healthy people across ages. TCRdb passed the 5' RACE reads through MiXCR, listing each CDR3 protein once. Of around 580,000 distinct CDR3 sequences detected, less than 60% appear once; the ten largest clones hold just under 25%. The sequenced sample consisted of blood. These receptors were collected from a man at least 80 years old in good health. CDR3s include the opening cysteine and the closing phenylalanine or tryptophan. The order of the fields is clone size, V gene, CDR3 length, CDR3 protein. The size of a clone is reported for some rows only, either as once, few or many, or as a class for expanded clones.

.,TRBV6-2/TRBV6-3,11,CASSPLGEQYF
.,TRBV7-8,14,CASSPRVGAYGYTF
.,TRBV5-1,16,CASSFDPVPNYNEQFF
.,TRBV14,16,CASALGAGREYNEQFF
few,TRBV20-1,14,CSAGTSGTYNEQFF
.,TRBV3-1,14,CASSQGWSGEVAFF
.,TRBV7-2,15,CASSSLADYTDTQYF
few,TRBV5-1,14,CASSKGQVTYEQYF
.,TRBV29-1,13,CSSSGLNTGELFF
.,TRBV7-2,15,CASSLLAGEPYEQYF
many,TRBV4-3,15,CASSQDVNGNQPQHF
few,TRBV7-2,15,CASSSGDTDTDTQYF
many,TRBV7-9,16,CASSLAGGGAGYEQYF
.,TRBV27,17,CASSWSPGQGTYNEQFF
.,TRBV11-2,15,CASSSERAYNSPLHF
.,TRBV29-1,12,CSAGTGDQPQHF